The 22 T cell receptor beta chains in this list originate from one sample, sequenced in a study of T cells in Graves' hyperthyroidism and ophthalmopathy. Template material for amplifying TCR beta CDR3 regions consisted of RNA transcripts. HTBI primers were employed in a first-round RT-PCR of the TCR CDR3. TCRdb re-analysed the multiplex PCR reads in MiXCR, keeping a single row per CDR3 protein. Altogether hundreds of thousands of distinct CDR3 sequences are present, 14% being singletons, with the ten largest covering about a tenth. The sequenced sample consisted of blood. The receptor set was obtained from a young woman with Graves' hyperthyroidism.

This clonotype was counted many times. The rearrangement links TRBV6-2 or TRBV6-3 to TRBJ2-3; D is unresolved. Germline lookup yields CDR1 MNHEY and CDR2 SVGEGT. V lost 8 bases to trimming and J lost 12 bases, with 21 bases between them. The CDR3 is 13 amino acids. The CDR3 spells CASGERMPPTQYF. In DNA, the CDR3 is TGTGCCAGCGGAGAGCGTATGCCGCCCACACAGTATTTT.

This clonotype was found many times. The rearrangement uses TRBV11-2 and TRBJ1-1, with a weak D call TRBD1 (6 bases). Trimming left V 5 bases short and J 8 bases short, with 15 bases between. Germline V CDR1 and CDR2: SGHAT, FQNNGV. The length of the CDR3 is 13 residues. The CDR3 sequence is CASSLRQASEAFF. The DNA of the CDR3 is TGTGCCAGCAGCCTGAGACAGGCATCAGAAGCTTTCTTT.

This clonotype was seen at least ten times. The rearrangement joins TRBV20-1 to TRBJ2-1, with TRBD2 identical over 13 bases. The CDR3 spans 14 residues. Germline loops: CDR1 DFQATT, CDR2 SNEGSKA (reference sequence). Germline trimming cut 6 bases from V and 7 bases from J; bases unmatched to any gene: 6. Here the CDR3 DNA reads TGCAGTGCCAGGACTAGCGGGAGCTATAATGAGCAGTTCTTC. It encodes CSARTSGSYNEQFF.

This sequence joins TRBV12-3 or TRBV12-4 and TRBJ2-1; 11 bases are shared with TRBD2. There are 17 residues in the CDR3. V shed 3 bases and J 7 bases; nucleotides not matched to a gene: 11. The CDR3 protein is CASSLAPGTSGMNEQFF. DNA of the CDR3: TGTGCCAGCAGTTTGGCCCCCGGGACTAGCGGTATGAATGAGCAGTTCTTC.

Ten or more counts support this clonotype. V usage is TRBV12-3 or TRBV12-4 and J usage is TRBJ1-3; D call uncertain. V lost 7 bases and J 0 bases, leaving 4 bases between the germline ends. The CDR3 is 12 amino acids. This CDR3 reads CASNPSGNTIYF. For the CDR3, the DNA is TGTGCCAGCAACCCCTCTGGAAACACCATATATTTT.

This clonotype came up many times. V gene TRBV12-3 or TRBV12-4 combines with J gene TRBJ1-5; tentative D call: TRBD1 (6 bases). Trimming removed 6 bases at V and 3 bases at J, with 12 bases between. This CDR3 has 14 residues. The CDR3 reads CASSPGGPNQPQHF. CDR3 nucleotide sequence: TGTGCCAGCAGCCCCGGGGGGCCCAATCAGCCCCAGCATTTT.

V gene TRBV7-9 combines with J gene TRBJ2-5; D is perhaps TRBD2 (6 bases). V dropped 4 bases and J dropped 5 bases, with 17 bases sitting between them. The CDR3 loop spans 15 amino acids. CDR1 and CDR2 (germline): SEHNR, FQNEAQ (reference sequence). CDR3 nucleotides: TGTGCCAGCAGCTCTAGTATGGATCGGGGGGAGACCCAGTACTTC. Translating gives CASSSSMDRGETQYF. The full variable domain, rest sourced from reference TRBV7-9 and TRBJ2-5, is DTGVSQNPRHKITKRGQNVTFRCDPISEHNRLYWYRQTLGQGPEFLTYFQNEAQLEKSRLLSDRFSAERPKGSFSTLEIQRTEQGDSAMYLCASSSSMDRGETQYFGPGTRLLVL.

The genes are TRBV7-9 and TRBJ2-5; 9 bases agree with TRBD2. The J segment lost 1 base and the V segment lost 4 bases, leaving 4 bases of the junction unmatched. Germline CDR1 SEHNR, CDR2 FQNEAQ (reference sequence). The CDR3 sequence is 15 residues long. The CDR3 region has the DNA TGTGCCAGCAGCTCAGCGGGAGGAGGCCAAGAGACCCAGTACTTC. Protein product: CASSSAGGGQETQYF.

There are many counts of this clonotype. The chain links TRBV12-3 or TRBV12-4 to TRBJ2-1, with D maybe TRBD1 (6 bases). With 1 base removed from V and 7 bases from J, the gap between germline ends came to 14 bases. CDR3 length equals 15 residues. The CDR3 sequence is CASSLVPTGPNEQFF. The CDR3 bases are TGTGCCAGCAGTTTAGTACCGACAGGTCCTAATGAGCAGTTCTTC.

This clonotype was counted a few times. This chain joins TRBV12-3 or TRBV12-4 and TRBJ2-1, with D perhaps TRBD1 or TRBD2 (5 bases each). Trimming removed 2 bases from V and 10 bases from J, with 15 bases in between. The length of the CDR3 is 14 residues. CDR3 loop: CASSLKVPEGEQFF. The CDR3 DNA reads TGTGCCAGCAGTTTAAAGGTCCCAGAGGGGGAGCAGTTCTTC.

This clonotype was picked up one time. This CDR3 reads CASNNPGGRADTQYF. The CDR3 nucleotides read TGTGCCAGCAATAACCCGGGAGGGCGGGCAGATACGCAGTATTTT. The rearrangement links TRBV6-1 to TRBJ2-3; 8 bases align to TRBD2. This CDR3 has 15 residues. Germline CDR1 reads MNHNS; CDR2 reads SASEGT. The V and J ends lost 7 bases and 4 bases, in that order; junction bases with no gene match: 10.

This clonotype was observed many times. The CDR3 sequence: CASTGQTSGANVLTF. The CDR3 DNA follows: TGTGCCAGCACCGGACAGACCTCTGGGGCCAACGTCCTGACTTTC. The rearrangement joins TRBV2 to TRBJ2-6, with D perhaps matching TRBD1 (6 bases). With 7 bases removed from V and 0 bases from J, the gap between germline ends came to 10 bases. The CDR3 sequence is 15 residues long. Germline CDR1 reads SNHLY; CDR2 reads FYNNEI.

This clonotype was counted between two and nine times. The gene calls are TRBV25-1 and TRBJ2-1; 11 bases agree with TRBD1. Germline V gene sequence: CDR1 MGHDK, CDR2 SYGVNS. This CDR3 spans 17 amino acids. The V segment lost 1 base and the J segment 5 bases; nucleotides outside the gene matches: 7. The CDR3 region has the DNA TGTGCCAGCAGTGAATTGGTCGGACAGGGGGCGAACAATGAGCAGTTCTTC. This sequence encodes CASSELVGQGANNEQFF.

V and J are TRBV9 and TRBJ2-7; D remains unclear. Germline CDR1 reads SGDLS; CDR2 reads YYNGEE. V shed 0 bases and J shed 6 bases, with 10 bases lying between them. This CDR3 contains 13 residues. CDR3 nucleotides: TGTGCCAGCAGCGTAGCGCTAGTAGGCGAGCAGTACTTC. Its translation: CASSVALVGEQYF.

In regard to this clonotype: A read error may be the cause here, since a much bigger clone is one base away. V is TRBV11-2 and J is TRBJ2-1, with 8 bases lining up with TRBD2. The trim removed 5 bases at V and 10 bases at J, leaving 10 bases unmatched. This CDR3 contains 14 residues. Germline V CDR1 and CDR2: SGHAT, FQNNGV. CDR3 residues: CASSGLARKREQFF. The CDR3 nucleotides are TGTGCCAGCAGCGGACTAGCTAGAAAGCGGGAGCAGTTCTTC.

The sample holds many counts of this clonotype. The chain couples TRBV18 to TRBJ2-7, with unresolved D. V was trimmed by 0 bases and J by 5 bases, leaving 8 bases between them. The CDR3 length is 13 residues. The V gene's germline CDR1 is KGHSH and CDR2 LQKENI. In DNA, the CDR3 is TGTGCCAGCTCACCACCATCCTTAAACGAGCAGTACTTC. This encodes CASSPPSLNEQYF. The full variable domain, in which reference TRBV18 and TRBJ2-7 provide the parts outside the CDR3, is NAGVMQNPRHLVRRRGQEARLRCSPMKGHSHVYWYRQLPEEGLKFMVYLQKENIIDESGMPKERFSAEFPKEGPSILRIQQVVRGDSAAYFCASSPPSLNEQYFGPGTRLTVT.

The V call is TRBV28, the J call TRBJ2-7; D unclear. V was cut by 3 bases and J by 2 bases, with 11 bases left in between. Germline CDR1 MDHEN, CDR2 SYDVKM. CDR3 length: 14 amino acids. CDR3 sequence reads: CASSFGISTYEQYF. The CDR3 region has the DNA TGTGCCAGCAGTTTTGGTATTAGCACCTACGAGCAGTACTTC.

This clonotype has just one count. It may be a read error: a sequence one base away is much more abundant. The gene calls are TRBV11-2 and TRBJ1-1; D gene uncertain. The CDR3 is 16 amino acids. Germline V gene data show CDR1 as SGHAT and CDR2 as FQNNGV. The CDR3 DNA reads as TGTGCCAGCAGCTTAGCAACAAGCCTTATGAACACTGAAGCTCTCTTT. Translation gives CASSLATSLMNTEALF.

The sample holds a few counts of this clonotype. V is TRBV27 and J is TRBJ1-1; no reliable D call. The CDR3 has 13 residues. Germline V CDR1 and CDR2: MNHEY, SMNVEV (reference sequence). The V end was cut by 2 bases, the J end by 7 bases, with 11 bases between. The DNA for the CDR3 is TGTGCCAGCAGTTTAACAAGTGGGTTTGAAGCTTTCTTT. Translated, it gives CASSLTSGFEAFF.

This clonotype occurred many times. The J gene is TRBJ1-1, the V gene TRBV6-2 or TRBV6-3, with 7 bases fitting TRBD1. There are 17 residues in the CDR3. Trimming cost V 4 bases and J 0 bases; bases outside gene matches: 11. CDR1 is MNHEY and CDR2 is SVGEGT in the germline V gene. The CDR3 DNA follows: TGTGCCAGCAGTTCGGGACAGTTGGGGGGAATGAACACTGAAGCTTTCTTT. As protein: CASSSGQLGGMNTEAFF.

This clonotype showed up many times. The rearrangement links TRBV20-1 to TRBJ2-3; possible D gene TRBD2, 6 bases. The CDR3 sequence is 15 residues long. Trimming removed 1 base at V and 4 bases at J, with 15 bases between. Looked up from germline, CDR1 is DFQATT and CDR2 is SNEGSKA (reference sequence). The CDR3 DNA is TGCAGTGCTAGAGTTGCGGGAAAAGCCCCAGATACGCAGTATTTT. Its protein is CSARVAGKAPDTQYF.

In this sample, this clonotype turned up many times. The DNA for the CDR3 is TGTGTCACCAGCCCCGGGACTAGCCCCCACGAGCAGTACTTC. This codes for CVTSPGTSPHEQYF. The rearrangement joins TRBV5-4 to TRBJ2-7; the match to TRBD2 covers 9 bases. The CDR3 loop spans 14 amino acids. The germline V gene encodes CDR1 SGHNT and CDR2 YYREEE (reference sequence).